These 4 T cell receptor beta chains came from one sample sequenced in a study of T-cell memory formation after mild COVID-19. Each CDR3 protein gets one entry after TCRdb re-called the 5' RACE reads with MiXCR. The repertoire holds hundreds of thousands of distinct CDR3 sequences, roughly 19% seen once, with 20% to 25% in the top ten. What was sequenced was PBMCs or a T cell subset sorted from them (not recorded which). The source is a man between 18 and 29 years old who had mild COVID-19 (a few samples of this study predate the infection). Cell type and time point are not known.

The sample holds a few counts of this clonotype. This sequence joins TRBV29-1 and TRBJ2-2; possibly TRBD2 for D (6 bases). Germline values: CDR1 SQVTM, CDR2 ANQGSEA. CDR3 length equals 13 residues. In DNA, the CDR3 is TGCACGGCATTTAGGGGAGGTACCGGGGAGCTGTTTTTT. The encoded protein is CTAFRGGTGELFF.

This clonotype was detected only a few times. The J gene is TRBJ2-7, the V gene TRBV3-1; TRBD2 might be the D (6 bases). This CDR3 contains 14 residues. Germline V CDR1 and CDR2: LGHDT, YNNKEL (reference sequence). V was pared by 4 bases and J by 2 bases, with 12 bases between. The CDR3 loop is CASSPGLETYEQYF. CDR3 nucleotides: TGTGCCAGCAGCCCGGGACTTGAGACCTACGAGCAGTACTTC.

CDR3 amino acids: CASRATGVGPYNEQFF. As DNA, the CDR3 is TGTGCCAGCAGAGCGACAGGCGTCGGACCCTACAATGAGCAGTTCTTC. The J gene is TRBJ2-1, the V gene TRBV7-9, with D perhaps TRBD1 (6 bases). The V gene lost 6 bases and the J gene lost 2 bases, with 17 bases spanning the gap. This CDR3 is built from 16 residues. Per the germline V gene, CDR1 is SEHNR and CDR2 is FQNEAQ (reference sequence). The full variable domain, rest sourced from reference TRBV7-9 and TRBJ2-1, is DTGVSQNPRHKITKRGQNVTFRCDPISEHNRLYWYRQTLGQGPEFLTYFQNEAQLEKSRLLSDRFSAERPKGSFSTLEIQRTEQGDSAMYLCASRATGVGPYNEQFFGPGTRLTVL.

The chain recombines TRBV9 with TRBJ1-4; TRBD1 might be the D (5 bases). The V end lost 3 bases, the J end lost 9 bases, and 21 bases lay between the germline ends. The CDR3 totals 16 residues. CDR1 is SGDLS and CDR2 is YYNGEE in the germline V gene. The CDR3 DNA reads TGTGCCAGCAGCGCCGGGACGGGGCGGGCCTCGAAAAAACTGTTTTTT. Its protein product is CASSAGTGRASKKLFF.